Only a few counts were recorded for the clone carrying this TCR beta chain. RNA transcripts yielded amplified TCR beta CDR3 regions. When the TCR CDR3 underwent first-round RT-PCR, the HTBI primer set was used. TCRdb analysed the multiplex PCR reads with MiXCR anew, one entry per CDR3 protein. The sample includes over 650,000 distinct CDR3 sequences, about 15% of them seen just once. This record belongs to a study of T cells in Graves' hyperthyroidism and ophthalmopathy. V dropped 3 bases and J dropped 4 bases, with 22 bases sitting between them. Looked up from germline, CDR1 is LNHDA and CDR2 is SQIVND (reference sequence). CDR3 length: 18 amino acids.

The sequencing sample was made of blood. This receptor was obtained from a man in his late teens or twenties with Graves' hyperthyroidism. The V and J genes are TRBV19 and TRBJ2-1; D ambiguous. The CDR3 coding sequence is TGTGCCAGTAGTATTGATTCGGCTACCCCGTCGCTTTACAATGAGCAGTTCTTC. Its protein product is CASSIDSATPSLYNEQFF.